This entry concerns a single TCR beta chain. What it binds is not known. These data are taken from a study of T cell responses to AZD1222 COVID-19 vaccine. J gave up 3 bases and V 4 bases, and 7 bases lay outside the gene matches. This CDR3 comprises 16 residues. The germline CDR1 and CDR2 sequences are LGHNA and YNFKEQ. Study-wide results and limits: Spike as a whole was targeted by vaccine-associated CD4 TCRs, dominant at 160-218 and 743-854. Donors were largely white British and mainly female; clonal diversity was possibly underestimated. Reports indicate that nearly half of spike-specific TCRs are directed at unmutated variant regions. Spike-specific TCR repertoires showed rising breadth and depth after two AZD1222 doses.

Sequencing was performed with immunoSEQ multiplex PCR; in TCRdb, only in-frame clones are kept and a portion is missing. This sample yields 90,000 to 150,000 clones, of which 80% to 90% are seen a single time; approximately 7.1% belongs to the top ten. Sequencing was performed on peripheral blood, taken 28 days after the second AZD1222 dose. The clonotype was recovered from an adult who received the AZD1222 COVID-19 vaccine. The J gene is TRBJ2-1, the V gene TRBV4-2; 9 nucleotides agree with TRBD2. For the CDR3, the DNA is TGTGCCAGCAGCCCTGTAATTAGCGGGGGCTACAATGAGCAGTTCTTC. This encodes CASSPVISGGYNEQFF.